Only a few counts were recorded for the clone carrying this T cell receptor (beta chain). This record comes from a study of T cell changes during pregnancy in multiple sclerosis. Sequencing used immunoSEQ multiplex PCR; TCRdb keeps in-frame clones, though not all of them. The sample includes 38,000 or so clones, 90% to 95% of them seen just once. The receptor was derived from a female donor with multiple sclerosis, enrolled in a pregnancy study. Specimen: CD4+ T cells from peripheral blood mononuclear cells, collected in the first trimester of pregnancy.

CDR3 sequence reads: CASSPGTRGYGYTF. The CDR3 nucleotides are TGTGCCAGCAGCCCTGGCACCAGGGGCTATGGCTACACCTTC. This rearrangement joins TRBV5-4 to TRBJ1-2; perhaps TRBD1 as D (6 bases). This CDR3 spans 14 amino acids. Trimming removed 4 bases at V and 4 bases at J, with 14 bases between. Germline V CDR1 and CDR2: SGHNT, YYREEE (reference sequence).